The 4 T cell receptor beta chains reported below all come from one sample, sequenced in a study of persistence of HIV-infected CD4 T cells. No cognate antigen is known for these TCRs. Cells were stimulated with overlapping HIV-1 Gag 15-mer peptides. Sorting selected CD4+ T cells upregulating both CD40 ligand and CD69. This was the immunoSEQ version 4 assay in survey mode. The data were produced by immunoSEQ multiplex PCR, yet TCRdb's version contains in-frame clones alone and is incomplete. The repertoire holds about 25,000 clones, less than 85% seen once, with around 2% in the top ten. The source was CD4+ T cells sorted from PBMCs after roughly 20-hour stimulation, collected from a patient who received antiretroviral therapy. The receptors here all came from an adult man with HIV who was CMV-seropositive.

This rearrangement joins TRBV18 to TRBJ2-1, with 7 bases matching TRBD1. Germline values: CDR1 KGHSH, CDR2 LQKENI. The CDR3 contains 16 residues. V lost 5 bases, J lost 1 base, and 8 bases stayed unmatched. The CDR3 DNA follows: TGTGCCAGCTCAAGTGGACTGACAGGGTCCTACAATGAGCAGTTCTTC. It codes for CASSSGLTGSYNEQFF.

The rearrangement joins TRBV15 to TRBJ2-1; TRBD2 matches at 9 bases. Germline loops: CDR1 LNHNV, CDR2 YYDKDF (reference sequence). CDR3 length equals 19 residues. V dropped 1 base and J dropped 2; count of bases not matched to a gene: 12. CDR3 in amino acids: CATSRAGLAWDGTYNEQFF. The CDR3 DNA follows: TGTGCCACCAGCAGAGCCGGACTAGCGTGGGATGGCACCTACAATGAGCAGTTCTTC.

The chain couples TRBV2 to TRBJ2-7, with D possibly called TRBD1 or TRBD2 (6 bases each). Germline CDR1 SNHLY, CDR2 FYNNEI. This CDR3 contains 14 residues. Trimming stripped 0 bases from V and 7 bases from J, with 13 bases between. CDR3 DNA sequence: TGTGCCAGCAGTGAAGCCTCGGGGGCACGAGAGCAGTACTTC. Protein sequence: CASSEASGAREQYF.

The chain combines TRBV19 with TRBJ1-4; 7 bases line up with TRBD1. V shed 3 bases and J 8 bases; nucleotides not matched to a gene: 12. This CDR3 region has 16 residues. Germline V lookup: CDR1 LNHDA, CDR2 SQIVND (reference sequence). This CDR3 reads CASSMFATGRGEKLFF. CDR3 DNA: TGTGCCAGTAGTATGTTCGCGACAGGGAGAGGGGAAAAACTGTTTTTT.